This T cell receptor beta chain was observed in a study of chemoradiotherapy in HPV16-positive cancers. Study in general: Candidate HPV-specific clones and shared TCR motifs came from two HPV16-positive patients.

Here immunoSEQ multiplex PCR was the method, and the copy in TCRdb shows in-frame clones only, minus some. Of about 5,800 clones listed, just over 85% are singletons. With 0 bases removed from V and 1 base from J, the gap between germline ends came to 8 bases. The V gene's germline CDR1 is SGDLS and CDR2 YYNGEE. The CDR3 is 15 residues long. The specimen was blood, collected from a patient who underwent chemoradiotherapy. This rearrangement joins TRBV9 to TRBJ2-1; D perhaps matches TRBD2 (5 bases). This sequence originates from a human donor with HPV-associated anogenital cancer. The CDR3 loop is CASSVATGSYNEQFF. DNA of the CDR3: TGTGCCAGCAGCGTAGCCACGGGGTCCTACAATGAGCAGTTCTTC.